This T cell receptor (beta chain) was documented in a study of shared clonotypes between healthy human individuals. Looking at the study overall: Used for every donor were three CD4 naive, three CD4 memory, two CD8 naive and one CD8 memory plate.

The method was immunoSEQ multiplex PCR; TCRdb's version includes in-frame clones alone and lacks a portion of them. The data show some 650,000 clones, more than 95% seen once. This CDR3 spans 11 amino acids. Germline CDR1 MDHEN, CDR2 SYDVKM. The V and J ends lost 10 bases and 6 bases respectively, with 10 bases between them. Study-wide results and limits: Compared with clonotypes that all four donors shared, non-shared clonotypes had lower generation probabilities.

In this sample, this clone turned up once. Its target is not known. The sample consisted of naive CD4+ T cells sorted from blood. Subset defined: CD45RA+ positively selected. The J gene is TRBJ1-3, the V gene TRBV28; D is possibly TRBD1 (5 bases). The TCR sequence derives from a woman aged 25-40 years in good health. The CDR3 loop reads CATTGENTIYF. The CDR3 nucleotides are TGTGCCACAACAGGAGAAAACACCATATATTTT.